This is a list of T cell receptor beta chains from one sample in a study of blood T cell repertoires in COVID-19. Assay: immunoSEQ multiplex PCR; the TCRdb copy retains only in-frame clones and omits some. The sample shows 300,000 or so clones, roughly 84% of them seen only once. Sequencing input: peripheral blood. The receptors derive from a man in his fifties with active or convalescent COVID-19. CDR3s include the opening cysteine and the closing phenylalanine or tryptophan. The order of the fields is clone size, J gene, D gene, V gene, CDR3 protein, CDR3 DNA. The D gene is left open where the match is weak. Part of the rows lack a size; the others show once, few, many or a class for expanded clones.

-	TRBJ2-3	-	TRBV6-1	CASSETAGAFTDTQYF	TGTGCCAGCAGTGAAACGGCAGGGGCTTTCACAGATACGCAGTATTTT
-	TRBJ2-1	-	TRBV3-1/TRBV3-2	CASSPRSRDIYNEQFF	TGTGCCAGCAGCCCGAGGTCCCGGGACATTTACAATGAGCAGTTCTTC
-	TRBJ2-1	-	TRBV7-3	CASSSTGTYNEQFF	TGTGCCAGCAGCTCTACAGGGACCTACAATGAGCAGTTCTTC
-	TRBJ1-1	-	TRBV6-2/TRBV6-3	CASSYRRGGSTEAFF	TGTGCCAGCAGTTACAGAAGGGGGGGGTCCACTGAAGCTTTCTTT
-	TRBJ2-1	TRBD2	TRBV6-5	CASRLAGFQGEQFF	TGTGCCAGCAGACTAGCGGGATTTCAGGGAGAGCAGTTCTTC
-	TRBJ1-1	-	TRBV23-1	CASSPVLLAPIMNTEAFF	TGCGCCAGCAGTCCTGTTCTATTAGCGCCTATTATGAACACTGAAGCTTTCTTT
-	TRBJ2-7	TRBD1	TRBV11-2	CASSSRTGGFEQYF	TGTGCCAGCAGCTCCCGCACAGGGGGCTTCGAGCAGTACTTC
-	TRBJ2-5	TRBD1	TRBV6-6	CAGGRGLGETQYF	TGTGCCGGCGGCAGGGGGCTTGGGGAGACCCAGTACTTC
-	TRBJ1-3	-	TRBV15	CATSRAGLGNTIYF	TGTGCCACCAGCAGAGCGGGATTAGGAAACACCATATATTTT
-	TRBJ2-2	-	TRBV7-6	CASSLVSGVNTGELFF	TGTGCCAGCAGCTTAGTTAGCGGAGTGAACACCGGGGAGCTGTTTTTT
few	TRBJ1-5	-	TRBV4-1	CASSQPFRGRENQPQHF	TGCGCCAGCAGCCAGCCCTTCCGGGGAAGGGAGAATCAGCCCCAGCATTTT
-	TRBJ1-4	-	TRBV7-8	CASSLGRDEKLFF	TGTGCCAGCAGCTTAGGGCGGGATGAAAAACTGTTTTTT
-	TRBJ1-2	-	TRBV5-1	CASSLMPDGGGYTF	TGCGCCAGCAGCTTGATGCCAGACGGAGGAGGCTACACCTTC
-	TRBJ2-5	-	TRBV7-2	CASSLDWQETQYF	TGTGCCAGCAGCTTGGACTGGCAAGAGACCCAGTACTTC
-	TRBJ1-6	-	TRBV10-3	CAIRNSQDASSPLHF	TGTGCCATCAGGAACAGTCAAGACGCTTCTTCACCCCTCCACTTT
-	TRBJ1-2	TRBD1	TRBV24-1	CATSMGQTYGYTF	TGTGCCACCAGTATGGGACAGACCTATGGCTACACCTTC
-	TRBJ1-2	-	TRBV7-3	CASSPTPGQGYGYTF	TGTGCCAGCAGCCCGACACCGGGACAAGGATATGGCTACACCTTC
few	TRBJ2-5	TRBD1	TRBV19	CASSTLGGTGIKETQYF	TGTGCCAGTAGTACATTAGGGGGGACAGGCATTAAAGAGACCCAGTACTTC
-	TRBJ1-5	TRBD1	TRBV28	CASSSGTVNQPQHF	TGTGCCAGCAGTTCCGGGACAGTTAATCAGCCCCAGCATTTT
few	TRBJ1-2	-	TRBV6-2/TRBV6-3	CASSSAGFSYTF	TGTGCCAGCAGTTCCGCAGGGTTCAGTTACACCTTC
-	TRBJ2-1	TRBD2	TRBV28	CASSPPLGASGRAHEQFF	TGTGCCAGCAGTCCCCCCTTGGGGGCTAGCGGGAGGGCACATGAGCAGTTCTTC
-	TRBJ2-3	TRBD2	TRBV5-4	CASSLGLAGTDTQYF	TGTGCCAGCAGCTTGGGACTAGCGGGGACAGATACGCAGTATTTT
-	TRBJ2-7	-	TRBV11-2	CASSLARTLYEQYF	TGTGCCAGCAGCTTAGCCCGGACTCTGTACGAGCAGTACTTC
-	TRBJ1-1	-	TRBV30	CAWNTGQYDEAFF	TGTGCCTGGAACACAGGGCAATATGATGAAGCTTTCTTT
-	TRBJ1-3	-	TRBV19	CASRQTGLGSGNTIYF	TGTGCCAGTAGACAGACCGGACTTGGCTCTGGAAACACCATATATTTT
-	TRBJ1-4	-	TRBV5-8	CASSLAVKLFF	TGTGCCAGCAGCTTGGCCGTAAAACTGTTTTTT
-	TRBJ2-7	TRBD2	TRBV9	CASSPSGRVYEQYF	TGTGCCAGCAGCCCTAGCGGGAGGGTCTACGAGCAGTACTTC
-	TRBJ1-4	TRBD1	TRBV7-9	CASSPGTGGHEKLFF	TGTGCCAGCAGCCCCGGGACAGGGGGCCACGAAAAACTGTTTTTT
few	TRBJ1-2	-	TRBV30	CAWSVRGGRRFYGYTF	TGTGCCTGGAGTGTACGAGGAGGTCGGCGGTTCTATGGCTACACCTTC
-	TRBJ1-2	TRBD1	TRBV5-1	CASSLSRGQGIDGYTF	TGCGCCAGCAGCTTGAGTCGCGGACAGGGGATTGATGGCTACACCTTC
once	TRBJ1-1	TRBD1	TRBV13	CASSSTGLSLGRGNTEAFF	TGTGCCAGCAGCTCGACAGGGCTTTCTCTCGGACGGGGGAACACTGAAGCTTTCTTT
-	TRBJ2-5	-	TRBV2	CASSEQGAQETQYF	TGTGCCAGCAGTGAACAGGGTGCCCAAGAGACCCAGTACTTC
-	TRBJ2-7	TRBD2	TRBV28	CATTGLAFEQYF	TGTGCCACGACGGGACTAGCTTTCGAGCAGTACTTC
-	TRBJ2-6	TRBD2	TRBV19	CASSIAVAGGGANVLTF	TGTGCCAGTAGTATCGCGGTAGCGGGAGGTGGGGCCAACGTCCTGACTTTC
-	TRBJ2-7	-	TRBV18	CASSPGGAALYEQYF	TGTGCCAGCTCACCAGGCGGTGCAGCCTTATACGAGCAGTACTTC
-	TRBJ1-2	TRBD1	TRBV19	CASSTGTGVSYGYTF	TGTGCCAGTAGTACCGGGACAGGGGTTAGCTATGGCTACACCTTC
few	TRBJ1-1	TRBD1	TRBV5-4	CASSSWDRGATEAFF	TGTGCCAGCAGCAGCTGGGACAGGGGGGCGACTGAAGCTTTCTTT
-	TRBJ2-7	-	TRBV11-2	CASTWDFYEQYF	TGTGCCAGCACCTGGGACTTCTACGAGCAGTACTTC
-	TRBJ2-2	TRBD2	TRBV2	CASKAGSFGGELFF	TGTGCCAGCAAAGCGGGATCCTTCGGCGGGGAGCTGTTTTTT
-	TRBJ1-1	-	TRBV6-2/TRBV6-3	CASSYAPNRDPEAFF	TGTGCCAGCAGTTACGCCCCTAACAGGGACCCTGAAGCTTTCTTT
-	TRBJ1-2	-	TRBV11-1	CASSLDRHYGYTF	TGTGCCAGCAGCTTAGACAGACACTATGGCTACACCTTC
-	TRBJ1-3	TRBD1	TRBV5-4	CASSLGGGTVNTIYF	TGTGCCAGCAGCTTGGGAGGGGGCACTGTAAACACCATATATTTT
few	TRBJ2-5	TRBD2	TRBV28	CASSSGGTKTQYF	TGTGCCAGCAGTTCGGGGGGGACAAAGACCCAGTACTTC
-	TRBJ1-2	-	TRBV25-1	CANSLSGGLGYGYTF	TGTGCCAACAGTCTCAGTGGGGGCCTCGGCTATGGCTACACCTTC
-	TRBJ2-3	-	TRBV7-9	CASSFWGQRRSTDTQYF	TGTGCCAGCAGCTTTTGGGGACAACGAAGAAGCACAGATACGCAGTATTTT
-	TRBJ1-1	-	TRBV5-4	CASRPMNTEAFF	TGTGCCAGCAGGCCTATGAACACTGAAGCTTTCTTT
-	TRBJ1-4	-	TRBV28	CASSSSTSAEKLFF	TGTGCCAGCAGTTCCTCTACTTCCGCGGAAAAACTGTTTTTT
-	TRBJ1-5	TRBD1	TRBV3-1/TRBV3-2	CASSHRGLNQPQHF	TGTGCCAGCAGCCACAGGGGGCTCAATCAGCCCCAGCATTTT
-	TRBJ1-5	-	TRBV24-1	CATSNLRDQPQHF	TGTGCCACCAGTAACCTTCGGGATCAGCCCCAGCATTTT
-	TRBJ2-1	TRBD2	TRBV10-3	CAISEEASGAPGQFF	TGTGCCATCAGTGAGGAGGCTAGCGGGGCCCCGGGGCAGTTCTTC
-	TRBJ2-5	-	TRBV30	CAWSVRETQYF	TGTGCCTGGAGTGTCAGGGAGACCCAGTACTTC
-	TRBJ1-4	-	TRBV28	CASSLSGPGGSGNPNEKLFF	TGTGCCAGCAGTTTATCGGGCCCGGGAGGGAGCGGTAACCCCAATGAAAAACTGTTTTTT
-	TRBJ1-1	-	TRBV5-4	CASSVGGGWNTEAFF	TGTGCCAGCAGCGTCGGGGGGGGATGGAACACTGAAGCTTTCTTT
once	TRBJ2-7	-	TRBV6-5	CASSSPVEYEQYF	TGTGCCAGCAGCTCTCCCGTAGAATACGAGCAGTACTTC